Each of the 9 T cell receptor beta chains below was sequenced from the same sample in a study of response to subunit inactivated influenza vaccine. TCRdb reanalysed the RT-PCR reads using MiXCR and keeps one entry per CDR3 protein. This sample has over 400,000 distinct CDR3 sequences; 10% to 15% occur once, and the top ten carry around 13%. The sequenced sample was PBMCs from blood, obtained roughly 6 weeks after vaccination. The source is a man aged 50-59 years who received an inactivated influenza vaccine.

The J gene is TRBJ1-1, the V gene TRBV7-9; no reliable D call. The germline gives CDR1 SEHNR, CDR2 FQNEAQ (reference sequence). This CDR3 is built from 14 residues. V lost 0 bases, J lost 6 bases, and 11 bases lay in between. The DNA of the CDR3 is TGTGCCAGCAGCTTAGCGTCAGGCTCGGCTGAAGCTTTCTTT. It encodes CASSLASGSAEAFF.

The CDR3 spells CASSYGQNSPLHF. As DNA, the CDR3 is TGTGCCAGCAGTTACGGACAGAACTCACCCCTCCACTTT. V is TRBV12-3 or TRBV12-4 and J is TRBJ1-6, with D possibly matching TRBD1 (6 bases). CDR3 size: 13 residues. V was pared by 4 bases and J by 10 bases, with 11 bases between.

The chain employs TRBV5-8 and TRBJ1-1, with D hard to call. Germline lookup yields CDR1 SGHTS and CDR2 YDEGEE. The CDR3 is made up of 13 amino acids. The V and J ends lost 3 bases and 7 bases respectively, with 13 bases between them. The chain's CDR3 is CASSWISVGEAFF. CDR3 nucleotide sequence: TGTGCCAGCAGCTGGATATCGGTTGGTGAAGCTTTCTTT.

This clonotype has at least ten counts. The CDR3 region has the DNA TGCGCCAGCAGCTGGGGGACAGGGCTTAACACCGGGGAGCTGTTTTTT. It specifies CASSWGTGLNTGELFF. This chain joins TRBV5-1 and TRBJ2-2, with 9 nucleotides matching TRBD1. J lost 2 bases, V lost 3 bases, and 5 bases had no gene match. The length of the CDR3 is 16 residues. Germline CDR1 reads SGHRS; CDR2 reads YFSETQ. Supplemented by reference TRBV5-1 and TRBJ2-2, the full variable domain reads KAGVTQTPRYLIKTRGQQVTLSCSPISGHRSVSWYQQTPGQGLQFLFEYFSETQRNKGNFPGRFSGRQFSNSRSEMNVSTLELGDSALYLCASSWGTGLNTGELFFGEGSRLTVL.

This clonotype was seen many times. The J gene is TRBJ2-3, the V gene TRBV7-2, with D perhaps given as TRBD1 or TRBD2 (5 bases each). Germline V gene lookup returns CDR1 SGHTA and CDR2 FQGNSA. This CDR3 is 14 amino acids long. Trimming cost V 6 bases and J 1 base, with 11 bases left between them. This CDR3 is CASSSRGRTDTQYF. The DNA for the CDR3 is TGTGCCAGCAGTTCCCGGGGACGCACAGATACGCAGTATTTT.

The rearrangement links TRBV12-3 or TRBV12-4 to TRBJ2-7; 7 bases are a match to TRBD1. Germline trimming cut 10 bases from V and 1 base from J; bases unmatched to any gene: 4. The length of the CDR3 is 12 residues. CDR3 DNA sequence: TGTGCCACCACGGGACAGTCCTACGAGCAGTACTTC. As protein: CATTGQSYEQYF.

This clonotype has just a few counts. V is TRBV3-1 and J is TRBJ2-7; D is possibly TRBD1 (6 bases). With 5 bases removed from V and 3 bases from J, the gap between germline ends came to 11 bases. The germline gives CDR1 LGHDT, CDR2 YNNKEL (reference sequence). The CDR3 length is 13 residues. The CDR3 region has the DNA TGTGCCAGCAGCTCCCTACAGGGCTACGAGCAGTACTTC. Protein sequence: CASSSLQGYEQYF.

This clonotype was observed a few times. J is TRBJ2-7 and V is TRBV6-2 or TRBV6-3, with D possibly TRBD1 on 6 matching bases. Trimming stripped 4 bases from V and 1 base from J, with 14 bases between. CDR1 and CDR2 (germline): MNHEY, SVGEGT. The CDR3 has 15 amino acids. This chain's CDR3 is CASSSPGQFSYEQYF. DNA of the CDR3: TGTGCCAGCAGTTCCCCTGGACAGTTTTCCTACGAGCAGTACTTC.

This clonotype has more than one count but fewer than ten. The genes are TRBV10-1 and TRBJ1-2; 12 bases are a match to TRBD1. The CDR3 runs 13 residues. The V and J ends lost 10 bases and 4 bases, in that order; junction bases with no gene match: 4. From germline, CDR1 is WNHNN and CDR2 SYGVQD (reference sequence). CDR3: CATGTGGSYGYTF. For the CDR3, the DNA is TGCGCCACTGGGACAGGGGGCTCCTATGGCTACACCTTC.